The 28 T cell receptor beta chains listed next were all sequenced from one sample in a study of cytomegalovirus exposure and HLA in healthy donors. Both 60 Vbeta primers and 13 Jbeta primers went into the PCR. Clones were read by immunoSEQ multiplex PCR, and TCRdb kept only the in-frame ones, dropping some. The sample yields 150,000 to 200,000 clones, 75% to 80% seen once. The material sequenced was PBMCs. These receptors were collected from a man aged 40-50 years in good health and CMV-seropositive.

This chain uses TRBV29-1 with TRBJ2-3; D possibly corresponds to TRBD1 (5 bases). Deletions cut 8 bases from V and 4 bases from J, with 16 bases between. Germline lookup yields CDR1 SQVTM and CDR2 ANQGSEA. CDR3 length: 13 amino acids. Here the CDR3 DNA reads TGCAGCCTCCAAGACGGCAGGGCAGATACGCAGTATTTT. Translation: CSLQDGRADTQYF.

The chain uses TRBV5-5 and TRBJ1-5, with TRBD1 matching over 8 bases. The CDR3 spans 15 residues. Trimming cost V 4 bases and J 6 bases; bases outside gene matches: 9. Germline lookup yields CDR1 SGHKS and CDR2 YYEKEE (reference sequence). This chain's CDR3 is CASSGPDRESQPQHF. The CDR3 nucleotides read TGTGCCAGCAGCGGTCCGGACAGGGAATCTCAGCCCCAGCATTTT.

This clone was seen once. The CDR3 DNA follows: TGCGCCAGCAGCTTGGCCCTCCAGCGGAATAGGGAGCAGTTCTTC. Residues: CASSLALQRNREQFF. This chain links TRBV5-1 with TRBJ2-1, with D possibly TRBD2 on 5 matching bases. This CDR3 has 15 amino acids. CDR1 SGHRS and CDR2 YFSETQ come from the germline V gene. Trimming left V 0 bases short and J 10 bases short, with 17 bases between.

The V and J genes are TRBV29-1 and TRBJ1-1; 8 nucleotides align to TRBD1. Looked up from germline, CDR1 is SQVTM and CDR2 is ANQGSEA. V was clipped by 6 bases and J by 7 bases; unmatched bases: 10. This CDR3 spans 13 amino acids. The CDR3 protein is CSVSGQGSLEAFF. CDR3 nucleotide sequence: TGCAGCGTCTCAGGACAGGGTTCTCTTGAAGCTTTCTTT. Full variable domain (missing parts from reference TRBV29-1 and TRBJ1-1): SAVISQKPSRDICQRGTSLTIQCQVDSQVTMMFWYRQQPGQSLTLIATANQGSEATYESGFVIDKFPISRPNLTFSTLTVSNMSPEDSSIYLCSVSGQGSLEAFFGQGTRLTVV.

This clone was seen more than once but under ten times. The chain combines TRBV6-1 with TRBJ1-1; TRBD1 aligns across 7 bases. This CDR3 is built from 14 residues. CDR1 is MNHNS, CDR2 SASEGT, per germline. Losses at the gene ends were 6 bases for V and 0 bases for J; bases not matched to a gene: 4. The CDR3 loop is CASRTTGVNTEAFF. CDR3 nucleotides: TGTGCCAGCAGGACAACAGGGGTGAACACTGAAGCTTTCTTT.

By share, this clone counts as medium-sized. The chain combines TRBV6-5 with TRBJ2-1, with 7 nucleotides matching TRBD2. Germline V gives CDR1 MNHEY, CDR2 SVGAGI. The CDR3 runs 14 residues. With 2 bases clipped from V and 4 bases from J, the junction kept 2 bases outside the gene matches. The CDR3 region has the DNA TGTGCCAGCAGTTACGGACTAGAATACAATGAGCAGTTCTTC. The encoded protein is CASSYGLEYNEQFF.

The V gene is TRBV7-2, the J gene TRBJ2-6; D perhaps matches TRBD1 (6 bases). Trimming removed 5 bases at V and 0 bases at J, with 14 bases between. Germline assignment: CDR1 SGHTA and CDR2 FQGNSA. CDR3 size: 17 residues. CDR3 in DNA: TGTGCCAGCAGCATTCCAGGGGATAGCTCTGGGGCCAACGTCCTGACTTTC. Protein product: CASSIPGDSSGANVLTF.

This clone has a handful of counts. Other DNA sequences in this sample translate to the same CDR3. The chain carries TRBV6-1 and TRBJ1-4, with D tentatively TRBD1 (5 bases). The CDR3 totals 14 residues. Trimming took 1 base from V and 4 from J, leaving 7 bases between them. CDR1 and CDR2 (germline): MNHNS, SASEGT. The CDR3, as DNA: TGTGCCAGCAGTGAAGTGCAGGGTAATGAAAAACTGTTTTTT. It is translated as CASSEVQGNEKLFF.

V and J are TRBV19 and TRBJ1-1; D ambiguous. This CDR3 comprises 15 residues. Germline-derived CDR1 and CDR2 are LNHDA and SQIVND (reference sequence). V lost 5 bases, J lost 4 bases, and 17 bases lay in between. Here the CDR3 DNA reads TGTGCCAGTAGTTCAGGACTGAGCGCGGGCACTGAAGCTTTCTTT. Its protein is CASSSGLSAGTEAFF.

The J gene is TRBJ1-2, the V gene TRBV7-9, with D perhaps TRBD1 (6 bases). Germline CDR1 SEHNR, CDR2 FQNEAQ (reference sequence). This CDR3 is built from 13 residues. V dropped 4 bases and J dropped 4 bases, with 10 bases sitting between them. The CDR3 bases are TGTGCCAGCAGCTCCGGGGGGCCCTATGGCTACACCTTC. It is translated as CASSSGGPYGYTF.

The rearrangement joins TRBV7-9 to TRBJ2-7; 7 bases match TRBD2. V lost 5 bases to trimming and J lost 6 bases; unmatched junction nucleotides: 13. Germline V lookup: CDR1 SEHNR, CDR2 FQNEAQ (reference sequence). The CDR3 length is 15 residues. CDR3 DNA sequence: TGTGCCAGCAGCCCCTGGGGCGGGAGTTTAGGCGAGCAGTACTTC. Translation gives CASSPWGGSLGEQYF.

The chain employs TRBV6-4 and TRBJ2-2, with 7 bases aligning to TRBD2. V lost 2 bases and J lost 6; bases outside the gene matches: 9. Germline V gives CDR1 MRHNA, CDR2 SNTAGT. The CDR3 is made up of 16 amino acids. CDR3 sequence reads: CASSDREGSEAGELFF. CDR3 nucleotides: TGTGCCAGCAGTGACAGGGAGGGAAGCGAGGCCGGGGAGCTGTTTTTT.

This clone was counted a few times. Other DNA sequences in this specimen translate into the identical CDR3. The genes are TRBV28 and TRBJ2-3; TRBD2 aligns across 10 bases. The CDR3 is made up of 15 amino acids. The germline gives CDR1 MDHEN, CDR2 SYDVKM. Trimming cost V 4 bases and J 1 base; bases outside gene matches: 2. This CDR3 reads CASSSGLAGTDTQYF. CDR3 nucleotides: TGTGCCAGCAGTTCTGGACTAGCGGGCACAGATACGCAGTATTTT.

The chain combines TRBV5-1 with TRBJ1-2; D may be TRBD1 (6 bases). The CDR3 length is 14 residues. CDR1 is SGHRS, CDR2 YFSETQ, per germline. With 4 bases removed from V and 2 bases from J, the gap between germline ends came to 12 bases. The CDR3 protein is CASSIQTGNYGYTF. The DNA of the CDR3 is TGCGCCAGCAGCATCCAGACAGGCAACTATGGCTACACCTTC.

The rearrangement links TRBV18 to TRBJ2-7, with TRBD1 matching over 10 bases. Losses at the gene ends were 1 base for V and 0 bases for J; bases not matched to a gene: 0. The length of the CDR3 is 15 residues. Germline V lookup: CDR1 KGHSH, CDR2 LQKENI. For the CDR3, the DNA is TGTGCCAGCTCACCACGGGACAGGGGCTCCTACGAGCAGTACTTC. Protein sequence: CASSPRDRGSYEQYF.

The chain is built from TRBV5-4 and TRBJ2-5; weak D call: TRBD2 (6 bases). The CDR3 extends over 15 amino acids. Looked up from germline, CDR1 is SGHNT and CDR2 is YYREEE (reference sequence). V was clipped by 4 bases and J by 5 bases, with 18 bases between them. CDR3 in amino acids: CASSPSASEWETQYF. The CDR3 bases are TGTGCCAGCAGCCCTTCGGCTAGCGAGTGGGAGACCCAGTACTTC.

The chain couples TRBV27 to TRBJ2-3; 11 nucleotides line up with TRBD2. The CDR3 is 15 residues long. The junction had 7 bases not matched to a gene; V was cut back by 7 bases and J by 4 bases. Germline loops: CDR1 MNHEY, CDR2 SMNVEV (reference sequence). CDR3 protein: CASTPLAGGPDTQYF. The CDR3 DNA reads as TGTGCCAGCACACCCCTAGCGGGGGGTCCAGATACGCAGTATTTT.

This clone was counted a few times. DNA for the CDR3: TGTGCCAGCAGGGGCCCTCGCACCACAGATACGCAGTATTTT. This translates into CASRGPRTTDTQYF. The V call is TRBV7-3, the J call TRBJ2-3; the D is unclear. The CDR3 has 14 residues. Trimming pared 6 bases from V and 2 bases from J, leaving 12 bases between. In germline, CDR1 is SGHTA, CDR2 FQGTGA. The full variable domain, completed using reference TRBV7-3 and TRBJ2-3, is GAGVSQTPSNKVTEKGKYVELRCDPISGHTALYWYRQSLGQGPEFLIYFQGTGAADDSGLPNDRFFAVRPEGSVSTLKIQRTERGDSAVYLCASRGPRTTDTQYFGPGTRLTVL.

Details on this clone: The junction departs from the called germline gene at one end, perhaps through a read error. This chain links TRBV18 with TRBJ2-6; TRBD1 agrees at 7 bases. This CDR3 is built from 17 residues. Germline CDR1 is KGHSH and CDR2 is LQKENI. The DNA of the CDR3 is TGTGCCAGCTCACCACTCGACAGGGCGGCAGGGGCCAACGGCCTGACTTTC. Amino acids: CASSPLDRAAGANGLTF.

The V and J genes are TRBV11-2 and TRBJ1-2; D not resolved. Germline V gives CDR1 SGHAT, CDR2 FQNNGV. V lost 7 bases and J lost 3, with 18 bases in between. CDR3 size: 15 residues. The DNA of the CDR3 is TGTGCCAGCAACCCCTTAGGTCGAGGAGACTATGGCTACACCTTC. It yields the protein CASNPLGRGDYGYTF. Drawing the rest from reference TRBV11-2 and TRBJ1-2, the complete variable domain is EAGVAQSPRYKIIEKRQSVAFWCNPISGHATLYWYQQILGQGPKLLIQFQNNGVVDDSQLPKDRFSAERLKGVDSTLKIQPAKLEDSAVYLCASNPLGRGDYGYTFGSGTRLTVV.

The chain carries TRBV5-1 and TRBJ2-5, with D maybe TRBD2 (6 bases). Germline V gene lookup returns CDR1 SGHRS and CDR2 YFSETQ. V was pared by 9 bases and J by 4 bases, with 22 bases between. CDR3 size: 15 residues. Written as DNA, the CDR3 is TGCGCCACCACCGTGGGGACTCAAATCGCAGAGACCCAGTACTTC. It is translated as CATTVGTQIAETQYF.

Of note for this clone: A read error may account for a junction end that differs from germline. The chain carries TRBV5-1 and TRBJ2-6, with D tentatively TRBD1 (5 bases). The germline V gene encodes CDR1 SGHRS and CDR2 YFSETQ. This CDR3 region has 14 residues. CDR3 bases: TGCGCCAGCAAGGTGGTTTCTGGGGCCAACGGCCTGACTTTC. Amino acids: CASKVVSGANGLTF.

The chain employs TRBV7-2 and TRBJ2-7; 10 nucleotides line up with TRBD2. This CDR3 has 17 amino acids. V lost 8 bases to trimming and J lost 0 bases; unmatched junction nucleotides: 13. The germline V gene has CDR1 SGHTA and CDR2 FQGNSA. The CDR3 DNA reads as TGTGCCAGCCGCAAACCAGAAGCGGGAGGGAGCTCCTACGAGCAGTACTTC. This translates into CASRKPEAGGSSYEQYF.

CDR3 in amino acids: CASSLGGSGSGELFF. CDR3 DNA: TGTGCCAGCAGCTTAGGGGGTTCGGGGTCCGGGGAGCTGTTTTTT. The chain couples TRBV7-6 to TRBJ2-2, with TRBD2 as a possible D gene (5 bases). The CDR3 has 15 residues. Germline CDR1 reads SGHVS; CDR2 reads FNYEAQ. V was clipped by 1 base and J by 6 bases, with 12 bases between them. Drawing the rest from reference TRBV7-6 and TRBJ2-2, the complete variable domain is GAGVSQSPRYKVTKRGQDVALRCDPISGHVSLYWYRQALGQGPEFLTYFNYEAQQDKSGLPNDRFSAERPEGSISTLTIQRTEQRDSAMYRCASSLGGSGSGELFFGEGSRLTVL.

V usage is TRBV28 and J usage is TRBJ2-3, with D possibly being TRBD2 (6 bases). Germline CDR1 is MDHEN and CDR2 is SYDVKM. This CDR3 contains 15 residues. Trimming removed 7 bases from V and 6 bases from J, with 20 bases in between. CDR3 amino acids: CASTLGTGDADTQYF. Written as DNA, the CDR3 is TGTGCCAGCACCCTAGGGACGGGAGACGCCGATACGCAGTATTTT.

This clone was found once. J is TRBJ2-7 and V is TRBV2; 9 nucleotides line up with TRBD1. Germline trimming cut 7 bases from V and 3 bases from J; bases unmatched to any gene: 7. The length of the CDR3 is 14 residues. Germline CDR1 SNHLY, CDR2 FYNNEI. CDR3 in amino acids: CASNRDREYYEQYF. DNA of the CDR3: TGTGCCAGCAATCGGGACAGGGAATACTACGAGCAGTACTTC. Supplemented by reference TRBV2 and TRBJ2-7, the full variable domain reads EPEVTQTPSHQVTQMGQEVILRCVPISNHLYFYWYRQILGQKVEFLVSFYNNEISEKSEIFDDQFSVERPDGSNFTLKIRSTKLEDSAMYFCASNRDREYYEQYFGPGTRLTVT.

The chain combines TRBV7-2 with TRBJ2-7, with TRBD2 as a possible D gene (5 bases). The CDR3 covers 15 residues. Germline V gene sequence: CDR1 SGHTA, CDR2 FQGNSA. Trimming pared 5 bases from V and 4 bases from J, leaving 18 bases between. CDR3 bases: TGTGCCAGCAGCGCCGGGCGAACGGGATGGTACGAGCAGTACTTC. Encoded protein: CASSAGRTGWYEQYF.

The chain links TRBV5-1 to TRBJ2-7; 13 nucleotides align to TRBD2. CDR1 is SGHRS and CDR2 is YFSETQ in the germline V gene. This CDR3 spans 16 amino acids. V shed 4 bases and J 2 bases; nucleotides not matched to a gene: 6. For the CDR3, the DNA is TGCGCCAGCAGCGAGGGACTAGCGGGAAACACCTACGAGCAGTACTTC. This encodes CASSEGLAGNTYEQYF.